These 22 T cell receptor beta chains share one sample of origin, sequenced in a study of human versus mouse CDR3 diversity and MHC coevolution. TCRdb's table, derived via immunoSEQ multiplex PCR, lists solely in-frame clones and lacks some. The table lists about 83,000 clones, around 92% of them singletons. Sequences were obtained from naive CD4+ T cells from blood. Regarding subset: CD45RO-negative CD62L-positive naive CD4 T cells. The origin of the receptors is a person aged 25 to 69 in good health.

The rearrangement links TRBV7-9 to TRBJ1-2, with 8 bases that match TRBD1. The germline CDR1 and CDR2 sequences are SEHNR and FQNEAQ (reference sequence). V trimming: 5 bases; J trimming: 7 bases; junction bases outside the gene matches: 9. This CDR3 has 14 amino acids. CDR3 coding DNA: TGTGCCAGCAGCACCCTGGACAGGGAGTCTGGCTACACCTTC. It translates to CASSTLDRESGYTF.

In its sample, this clone was seen once. The gene calls are TRBV25-1 and TRBJ2-1, with D maybe TRBD1 (6 bases). Germline values: CDR1 MGHDK, CDR2 SYGVNS. Trimming pared 4 bases from V and 6 bases from J, leaving 10 bases between. This CDR3 has 13 amino acids. The CDR3 DNA reads TGTGCCAGCAGTGGGTACAGGGCCAATGAGCAGTTCTTC. It encodes CASSGYRANEQFF.

The gene calls are TRBV19 and TRBJ2-1; D call uncertain. The CDR3 covers 16 residues. Trimming left V 2 bases short and J 3 bases short, with 14 bases between. Germline assignment: CDR1 LNHDA and CDR2 SQIVND (reference sequence). The CDR3 DNA is TGTGCCAGTAGTATACCCCCCAGCGTATACTACAATGAGCAGTTCTTC. It is translated as CASSIPPSVYYNEQFF.

V gene TRBV11-2 combines with J gene TRBJ1-4; D may be TRBD1 (6 bases). The CDR3 is 14 residues long. V lost 2 bases and J lost 2, with 6 bases in between. Germline V gene data show CDR1 as SGHAT and CDR2 as FQNNGV. CDR3 nucleotide sequence: TGTGCCAGCAGCTTACAGGGGACTAATGAAAAACTGTTTTTT. Translated: CASSLQGTNEKLFF.

The chain combines TRBV5-1 with TRBJ2-2; 7 bases map to TRBD1. V lost 8 bases to trimming and J lost 2 bases; unmatched junction nucleotides: 6. The germline V gene has CDR1 SGHRS and CDR2 YFSETQ. The CDR3 length is 14 residues. The CDR3 reads CASRRQGNTGELFF. CDR3 sequence (DNA): TGCGCCAGTCGCCGACAGGGCAACACCGGGGAGCTGTTTTTT.

This rearrangement joins TRBV6-5 to TRBJ2-4, with 9 bases fitting TRBD1. Germline loops: CDR1 MNHEY, CDR2 SVGAGI. This CDR3 has 16 residues. V dropped 0 bases and J dropped 9; count of bases not matched to a gene: 9. CDR3 loop: CASSYSRPGTGSIQYF. The CDR3 region has the DNA TGTGCCAGCAGTTACTCACGTCCCGGGACAGGGTCCATTCAGTACTTC.

The rearrangement uses TRBV2 and TRBJ2-1, with D tentatively TRBD2 (6 bases). The CDR3 covers 14 residues. Trimming took 4 bases from V and 6 from J, leaving 13 bases between them. Germline CDR1 is SNHLY and CDR2 is FYNNEI. The CDR3 sequence: CASSVTSRSNEQFF. Written as DNA, the CDR3 is TGTGCCAGCAGTGTTACTAGCCGGTCCAATGAGCAGTTCTTC.

The chain recombines TRBV27 with TRBJ2-7; 7 bases match TRBD1. Germline trimming cut 8 bases from V and 0 bases from J; bases unmatched to any gene: 7. The CDR3 contains 14 residues. CDR1 is MNHEY and CDR2 is SMNVEV in the germline V gene (reference sequence). As DNA, the CDR3 is TGTGCCAGCGGAAGACAGGGCAGCTCCTACGAGCAGTACTTC. It encodes CASGRQGSSYEQYF.

The V gene is TRBV19, the J gene TRBJ2-1; D is ambiguous. The CDR3 spans 13 residues. V was trimmed by 9 bases and J by 0 bases, leaving 9 bases between them. From germline, CDR1 is LNHDA and CDR2 SQIVND (reference sequence). The CDR3 bases are TGTGCCAGCCGCGCAAGCTCCTACAATGAGCAGTTCTTC. This sequence encodes CASRASSYNEQFF.

CDR3 nucleotides: TGTGCCAGCAGGACTGGACAGGGGACCACTGAAGCTTTCTTT. Translation gives CASRTGQGTTEAFF. The genes are TRBV2 and TRBJ1-1, with 9 bases matching TRBD1. The germline gives CDR1 SNHLY, CDR2 FYNNEI. The CDR3 length is 14 residues. The ends lost 6 bases at V and 4 bases at J; junction bases unmatched: 6. Using reference TRBV2 and TRBJ1-1 for the parts outside the CDR3, the full variable domain is EPEVTQTPSHQVTQMGQEVILRCVPISNHLYFYWYRQILGQKVEFLVSFYNNEISEKSEIFDDQFSVERPDGSNFTLKIRSTKLEDSAMYFCASRTGQGTTEAFFGQGTRLTVV.

The chain is built from TRBV4-1 and TRBJ1-1; perhaps TRBD1 as D (5 bases). Per germline, CDR1 MGHRA and CDR2 YSYEKL. The CDR3 length is 15 residues. Trimming took off 4 bases at V and 5 bases at J, with 17 bases between the two ends. CDR3 residues: CASSRPGGVVTEAFF. The CDR3 nucleotides are TGCGCCAGCAGCCGGCCCGGGGGAGTAGTGACTGAAGCTTTCTTT.

The sample holds one count of this clone. The chain couples TRBV27 to TRBJ1-6; no reliable D call. V dropped 3 bases and J dropped 7 bases, with 19 bases sitting between them. This CDR3 is built from 17 residues. Germline lookup yields CDR1 MNHEY and CDR2 SMNVEV (reference sequence). The CDR3 DNA sequence: TGTGCCAGCAGTTTTAGCGGGGTTTCGGTAGGAAATTCACCCCTCCACTTT. This sequence encodes CASSFSGVSVGNSPLHF.

A word on this clone: This likely comes from a read error, as the CDR3 has no conserved phenylalanine or tryptophan at its end. This chain connects TRBV7-9 to TRBJ1-2; D might be TRBD1 (6 bases). Trimming left V 1 base short and J 8 bases short, with 14 bases between. The CDR3 is made up of 14 amino acids. Germline V gene lookup returns CDR1 SEHNR and CDR2 FQNEAQ (reference sequence). The CDR3 DNA sequence: TGTGCCAGCAGCTTAGGCGGCAGGGGAGACGGCTACACCCTC. The encoded protein is CASSLGGRGDGYTL.

The chain couples TRBV5-1 to TRBJ1-4; TRBD1 matches 9 bases. Trimming cost V 2 bases and J 7 bases; bases outside gene matches: 9. The CDR3 runs to 16 residues. Germline values: CDR1 SGHRS, CDR2 YFSETQ. CDR3 nucleotides: TGCGCCAGCAGCTTAAACCCGGGACAGGGAATTGAAAAACTGTTTTTT. Amino acids: CASSLNPGQGIEKLFF.

This clone was recorded only once. The rearrangement links TRBV5-1 to TRBJ2-7; D might be TRBD2 (5 bases). Trimming removed 0 bases at V and 2 bases at J, with 9 bases between. The CDR3 loop spans 14 amino acids. Per germline, CDR1 SGHRS and CDR2 YFSETQ. The CDR3 region has the DNA TGCGCCAGCAGCTTGGCGGGGTTCCCCTACGAGCAGTACTTC. As protein: CASSLAGFPYEQYF.

The gene calls are TRBV28 and TRBJ1-2; D unclear. Germline V gives CDR1 MDHEN, CDR2 SYDVKM. Trimming stripped 6 bases from V and 8 bases from J, with 13 bases between. This CDR3 has 12 amino acids. The DNA for the CDR3 is TGTGCCAGCAGCCACCTACAGCTAGGCTACACCTTC. Translating gives CASSHLQLGYTF.

CDR3 in amino acids: CASSGGQGSLLGGAFF. DNA of the CDR3: TGTGCCAGCAGCGGAGGACAGGGATCCCTCCTCGGTGGGGCTTTCTTT. The chain carries TRBV7-2 and TRBJ1-1; 8 nucleotides line up with TRBD1. V was pared by 5 bases and J by 11 bases, with 19 bases of the junction left unmatched. CDR1 SGHTA and CDR2 FQGNSA come from the germline V gene. The CDR3 totals 16 residues.

The V and J genes are TRBV2 and TRBJ2-1; no definite D call. Germline V CDR1 and CDR2: SNHLY, FYNNEI. The CDR3 sequence is 13 residues long. V lost 7 bases and J lost 9, with 16 bases in between. The CDR3 loop reads CASTYGGVTEQFF. In nucleotides, the CDR3 is TGTGCCAGCACCTACGGCGGAGTAACTGAGCAGTTCTTC.

The gene calls are TRBV9 and TRBJ1-1, with unresolved D. The CDR3 sequence is 12 residues long. Germline V gene sequence: CDR1 SGDLS, CDR2 YYNGEE. V was cut by 1 base and J by 4 bases, with 5 bases left in between. The CDR3 DNA reads as TGTGCCAGCAGCGTACCGGGCACTGAAGCTTTCTTT. Translated: CASSVPGTEAFF.

This chain connects TRBV28 to TRBJ2-2; D is perhaps TRBD1 (6 bases). There are 14 residues in the CDR3. The V end was cut by 6 bases, the J end by 5 bases, with 13 bases between. Germline CDR1 reads MDHEN; CDR2 reads SYDVKM. CDR3 loop: CASRPGQMTGELFF. For the CDR3, the DNA is TGTGCCAGCAGACCGGGACAAATGACCGGGGAGCTGTTTTTT.

In this sample, this clone turned up once. V and J are TRBV6-5 and TRBJ1-4; perhaps TRBD1 as D (5 bases). The germline V gene encodes CDR1 MNHEY and CDR2 SVGAGI. The CDR3 has 14 residues. V was shortened by 5 bases and J by 5 bases, with 12 bases between the two germline ends. CDR3 coding DNA: TGTGCCAGCAGTAAAGACAGTACCAATGAAAAACTGTTTTTT. It codes for CASSKDSTNEKLFF.

The gene calls are TRBV28 and TRBJ1-1; no reliable D call. Germline V gives CDR1 MDHEN, CDR2 SYDVKM. The V gene lost 3 bases and the J gene lost 1 base, with 15 bases spanning the gap. The CDR3 is made up of 16 amino acids. The CDR3 DNA reads TGTGCCAGCAGTTTCCCGCAGCGGGGTGGGAACACTGAAGCTTTCTTT. Translation gives CASSFPQRGGNTEAFF.